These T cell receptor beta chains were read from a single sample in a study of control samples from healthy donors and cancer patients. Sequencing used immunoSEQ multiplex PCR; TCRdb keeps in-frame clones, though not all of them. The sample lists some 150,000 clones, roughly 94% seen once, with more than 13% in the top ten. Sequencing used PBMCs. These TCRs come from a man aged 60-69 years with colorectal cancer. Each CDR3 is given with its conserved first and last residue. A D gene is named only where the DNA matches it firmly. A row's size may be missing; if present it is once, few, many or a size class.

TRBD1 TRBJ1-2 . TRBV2 CASSTDRGDGYTF TGTGCCAGCAGCACTGACAGGGGAGATGGTTACACCTTC
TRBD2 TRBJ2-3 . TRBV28 CASSIGTSGGPDTQYF TGTGCCAGCAGCATCGGGACTAGCGGGGGCCCAGATACGCAGTATTTT
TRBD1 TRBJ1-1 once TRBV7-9 CASSFDTGATEAFF TGTGCCAGCAGCTTCGACACAGGGGCCACTGAAGCTTTCTTT
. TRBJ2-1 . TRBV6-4 CASSVDYPSYNEQFF TGTGCCAGCAGTGTGGACTACCCTTCCTACAATGAGCAGTTCTTC
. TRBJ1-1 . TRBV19 CASSPDSMNTEAFF TGTGCCAGTAGTCCGGACAGTATGAACACTGAAGCTTTCTTT
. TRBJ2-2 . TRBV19 CAGGLTNTGELFF TGTGCCGGAGGTCTCACGAACACCGGGGAGCTGTTTTTT
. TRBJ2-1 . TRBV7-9 CASSLSSSYNEQFF TGTGCCAGCAGCTTATCTAGTTCCTACAATGAGCAGTTCTTC
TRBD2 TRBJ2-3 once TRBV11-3 CASSFGTSGGASTDTQYF TGTGCCAGCAGCTTTGGGACTAGCGGGGGCGCTAGCACAGATACGCAGTATTTT
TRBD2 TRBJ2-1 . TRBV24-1 CATSDGLAPSYNEQFF TGTGCCACCAGTGATGGACTAGCCCCCTCCTACAATGAGCAGTTCTTC
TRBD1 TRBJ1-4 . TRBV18 CASSPVTGGGEKLFF TGTGCCAGCTCACCGGTGACAGGGGGAGGTGAAAAACTGTTTTTT
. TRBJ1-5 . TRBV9 CASSANPTGTPQHF TGTGCCAGCAGCGCCAACCCGACAGGTACGCCCCAGCATTTT